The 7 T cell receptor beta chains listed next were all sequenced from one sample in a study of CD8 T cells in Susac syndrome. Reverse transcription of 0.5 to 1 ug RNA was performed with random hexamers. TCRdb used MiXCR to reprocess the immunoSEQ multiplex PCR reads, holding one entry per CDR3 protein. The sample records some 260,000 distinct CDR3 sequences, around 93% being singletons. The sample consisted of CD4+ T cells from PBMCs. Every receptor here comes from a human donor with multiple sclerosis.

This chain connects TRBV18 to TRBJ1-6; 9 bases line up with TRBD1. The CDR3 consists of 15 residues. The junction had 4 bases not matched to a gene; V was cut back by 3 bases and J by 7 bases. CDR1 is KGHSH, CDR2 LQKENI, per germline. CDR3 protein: CASSPRQGDNSPLHF. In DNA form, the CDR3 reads TGTGCCAGCTCACCCCGACAGGGGGACAATTCACCCCTCCACTTT.

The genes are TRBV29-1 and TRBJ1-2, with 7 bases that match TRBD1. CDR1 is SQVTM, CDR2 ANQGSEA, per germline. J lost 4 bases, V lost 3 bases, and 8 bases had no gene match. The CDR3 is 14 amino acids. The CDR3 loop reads CSVEEGAGAYGYTF. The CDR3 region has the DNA TGCAGCGTTGAGGAGGGGGCAGGGGCCTATGGCTACACCTTC.

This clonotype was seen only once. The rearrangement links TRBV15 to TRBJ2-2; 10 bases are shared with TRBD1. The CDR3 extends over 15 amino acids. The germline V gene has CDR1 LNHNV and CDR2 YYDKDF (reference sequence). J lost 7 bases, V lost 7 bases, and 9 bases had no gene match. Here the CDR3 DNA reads TGTGCCACCACCCTGGGACAGGGGCAGGGCGGGGAGCTGTTTTTT. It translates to CATTLGQGQGGELFF.

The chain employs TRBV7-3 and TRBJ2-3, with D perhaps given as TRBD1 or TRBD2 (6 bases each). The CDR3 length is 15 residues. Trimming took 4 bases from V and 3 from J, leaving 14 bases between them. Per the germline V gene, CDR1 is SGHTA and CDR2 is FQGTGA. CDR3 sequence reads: CASSSWGATTDTQYF. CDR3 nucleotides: TGTGCCAGCAGCTCATGGGGGGCGACTACAGATACGCAGTATTTT.

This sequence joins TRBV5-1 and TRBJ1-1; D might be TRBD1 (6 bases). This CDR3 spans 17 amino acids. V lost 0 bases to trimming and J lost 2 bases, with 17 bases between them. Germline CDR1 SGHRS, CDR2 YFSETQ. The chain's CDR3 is CASSLDQTGGPNTEAFF. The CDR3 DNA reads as TGCGCCAGCAGCTTGGATCAGACAGGCGGTCCAAACACTGAAGCTTTCTTT.

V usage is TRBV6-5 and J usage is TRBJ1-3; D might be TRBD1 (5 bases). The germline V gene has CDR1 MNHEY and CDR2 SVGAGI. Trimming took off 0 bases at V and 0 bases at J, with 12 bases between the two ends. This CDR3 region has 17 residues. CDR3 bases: TGTGCCAGCAGTTACTCGCCCAGGGCAGACTCTGGAAACACCATATATTTT. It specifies CASSYSPRADSGNTIYF.

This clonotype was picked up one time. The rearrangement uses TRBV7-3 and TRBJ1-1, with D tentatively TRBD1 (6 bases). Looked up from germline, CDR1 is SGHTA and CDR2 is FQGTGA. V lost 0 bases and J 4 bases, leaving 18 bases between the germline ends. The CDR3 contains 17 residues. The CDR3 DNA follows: TGTGCCAGCAGCTTAACTCCTGGGGGGGCCGGGGCCACTGAAGCTTTCTTT. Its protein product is CASSLTPGGAGATEAFF. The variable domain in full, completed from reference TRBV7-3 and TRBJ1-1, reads GAGVSQTPSNKVTEKGKYVELRCDPISGHTALYWYRQSLGQGPEFLIYFQGTGAADDSGLPNDRFFAVRPEGSVSTLKIQRTERGDSAVYLCASSLTPGGAGATEAFFGQGTRLTVV.